This T cell receptor (beta chain) was found in a study of early T cells in non-severe SARS-CoV-2 infection. Study at large: Chains from this unsorted whole-blood bulk RNA could not be paired.

Each cDNA molecule carried a unique molecular identifier. MiXCR was run by TCRdb on the 5' RACE reads, yielding one entry per CDR3 protein. The data show about 38,000 distinct CDR3 sequences, with about 5% seen just once and around 15% held by the top ten. At least ten counts were recorded for this clonotype. Its antigen is unidentified. Germline CDR1 SGHVS, CDR2 FNYEAQ. The CDR3 consists of 15 residues. The germline V and J ends were trimmed by 5 bases and 5 bases, with 18 bases remaining between them. General study points: Anti-spike CD8 responses were favored by VDJdb matching, which missed private and CD4 specificities.

Sequenced material: whole blood. The sequence was obtained from an adult who was a healthcare worker with PCR-confirmed SARS-CoV-2 infection or an uninfected control (not recorded which). The chain recombines TRBV7-6 with TRBJ2-5; D gene ambiguous. CDR3 sequence: CASSQSSGVPETQYF. In DNA, the CDR3 is TGTGCCAGCAGCCAGTCGAGTGGGGTTCCTGAGACCCAGTACTTC.